The present TCR beta chain was sequenced within a study of cytomegalovirus exposure and HLA in healthy donors. Overall study context: HLA-typed donors were the source of about 85 million unique TCRs held in an early data release.

This clone was recorded once. What it recognizes is unknown. The primer mix had 60 Vbeta and 13 Jbeta primers. Some clones are missing from TCRdb's copy, which holds only in-frame ones; the method was immunoSEQ multiplex PCR. The sample lists approximately 90,000 clones, around 77% seen once, with about 1.9% in the top ten. Study results and limitations: For most TCR beta V segments, an earlier analysis put the productive rate at about 87% or about 30% of the time. Because they were indistinguishable, some V segments, including TRBV6-2 and TRBV6-3, were excluded. It is likely that the observed cluster of highly shared sequence variants was a sequencing artifact.

Looked up from germline, CDR1 is MGHRA and CDR2 is YSYEKL. The CDR3 spans 16 residues. Trimming took 3 bases from V and 7 from J, leaving 19 bases between them. This sequence joins TRBV4-1 and TRBJ2-1; D is unresolved. The clonotype originates from a boy aged 10-17 years in good health and CMV-seronegative. The sequenced sample consisted of PBMCs. CDR3 nucleotide sequence: TGCGCCAGCAGCCACATGACACGCCAACCCGGAAATGAGCAGTTCTTC. Amino acids: CASSHMTRQPGNEQFF.